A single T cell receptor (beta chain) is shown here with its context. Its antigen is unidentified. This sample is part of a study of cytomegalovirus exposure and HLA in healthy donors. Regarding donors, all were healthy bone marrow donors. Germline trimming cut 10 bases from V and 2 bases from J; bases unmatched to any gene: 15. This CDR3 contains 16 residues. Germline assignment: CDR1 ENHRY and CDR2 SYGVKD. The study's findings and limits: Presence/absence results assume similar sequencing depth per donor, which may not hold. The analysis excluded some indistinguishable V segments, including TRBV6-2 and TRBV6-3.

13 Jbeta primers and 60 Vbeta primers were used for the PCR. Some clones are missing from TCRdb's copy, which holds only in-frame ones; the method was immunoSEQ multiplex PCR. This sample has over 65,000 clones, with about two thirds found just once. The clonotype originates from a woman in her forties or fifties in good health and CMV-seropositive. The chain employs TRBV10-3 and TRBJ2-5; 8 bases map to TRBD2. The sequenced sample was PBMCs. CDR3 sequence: CATTSAKRGGQETQYF. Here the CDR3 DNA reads TGTGCCACGACCTCAGCGAAACGGGGGGGTCAAGAGACCCAGTACTTC.